A single sample is the source of the 28 T cell receptor beta chains below, sequenced in a study of cytomegalovirus exposure and HLA in healthy donors. PCR primers comprised 60 Vbeta and 13 Jbeta primers. The assay was immunoSEQ multiplex PCR, and TCRdb's table has in-frame clones only and misses some. The data hold around 170,000 clones, with 65% to 90% observed a single time. Sequenced input: PBMCs. The receptors derive from a man aged 35 to 55 in good health and CMV-seropositive.

A word on this clone: The sample carries other DNA sequences with the same CDR3. The rearrangement uses TRBV6-5 and TRBJ1-1; D perhaps matches TRBD1 (5 bases). The CDR3 spans 14 residues. Trimming stripped 2 bases from V and 0 bases from J, with 7 bases between. CDR1 MNHEY and CDR2 SVGAGI come from the germline V gene. The CDR3 DNA reads as TGTGCCAGCAGTTACAGGGGTATGAACACTGAAGCTTTCTTT. It specifies CASSYRGMNTEAFF.

The chain uses TRBV6-5 and TRBJ1-2; 9 bases agree with TRBD1. CDR1 is MNHEY and CDR2 is SVGAGI in the germline V gene. The CDR3 runs to 13 residues. V shed 5 bases and J 8 bases; nucleotides not matched to a gene: 6. Here the CDR3 reads CASSQTGGKGYTF. The CDR3 DNA sequence: TGTGCCAGCAGTCAAACAGGGGGCAAGGGCTACACCTTC.

The rearrangement links TRBV4-1 to TRBJ1-3; D is perhaps TRBD1 (5 bases). V dropped 6 bases and J dropped 0 bases, with 12 bases sitting between them. The CDR3 is 15 amino acids. The germline V gene encodes CDR1 MGHRA and CDR2 YSYEKL. The DNA for the CDR3 is TGCGCCAGCAGTCTTGACAGCCGCTCTGGAAACACCATATATTTT. Protein: CASSLDSRSGNTIYF.

This rearrangement joins TRBV27 to TRBJ2-7; D remains ambiguous. V was trimmed by 10 bases and J by 1 base, leaving 11 bases between them. The V gene's germline CDR1 is MNHEY and CDR2 SMNVEV (reference sequence). This CDR3 spans 12 amino acids. The CDR3, as DNA: TGTGCCACCCCCGTACAGTCCTACGAGCAGTACTTC. Protein: CATPVQSYEQYF.

V gene TRBV9 combines with J gene TRBJ2-5; 9 nucleotides agree with TRBD2. The germline V gene has CDR1 SGDLS and CDR2 YYNGEE. This CDR3 comprises 14 residues. V gave up 3 bases and J gave up 5 bases; unmatched junction bases: 5. The CDR3 DNA follows: TGTGCCAGCAGCGCCAGCGGGGGGACGGAGACCCAGTACTTC. It translates to CASSASGGTETQYF.

The J gene is TRBJ1-6, the V gene TRBV5-1, with TRBD1 as a possible D gene (5 bases). Germline V CDR1 and CDR2: SGHRS, YFSETQ. Trimming pared 5 bases from V and 4 bases from J, leaving 16 bases between. The CDR3 runs 16 residues. The CDR3 reads CASSRALGGYNSPLHF. The CDR3 DNA is TGCGCCAGCAGTCGGGCACTGGGGGGATATAATTCACCCCTCCACTTT.

This clone was counted a few times. This specimen includes other DNA sequences encoding the same CDR3. This rearrangement joins TRBV7-2 to TRBJ1-1; D perhaps matches TRBD1 (5 bases). The CDR3 covers 13 residues. V was cut by 1 base and J by 4 bases, with 7 bases left in between. In germline, CDR1 is SGHTA, CDR2 FQGNSA. CDR3 in DNA: TGTGCCAGCAGCTTAGACGGGGGCACTGAAGCTTTCTTT. Amino acid sequence: CASSLDGGTEAFF.

This chain uses TRBV5-4 with TRBJ2-2; TRBD1 matches 8 bases. Losses at the gene ends were 7 bases for V and 7 bases for J; bases not matched to a gene: 15. The CDR3 has 16 residues. CDR1 is SGHNT and CDR2 is YYREEE in the germline V gene (reference sequence). CDR3 DNA sequence: TGTGCCAGCCAAAACTTTCGGACAGGGCAGGGCGGGGAGCTGTTTTTT. This codes for CASQNFRTGQGGELFF.

This chain connects TRBV7-9 to TRBJ1-2; D is perhaps TRBD1 (5 bases). Germline values: CDR1 SEHNR, CDR2 FQNEAQ (reference sequence). The ends were cut back, 5 bases at V and 2 bases at J, with 6 bases in the middle. There are 12 residues in the CDR3. The CDR3: CASSPGNYGYTF. The CDR3 nucleotides read TGTGCCAGCAGCCCAGGGAACTATGGCTACACCTTC.

This clone appeared a single time. The chain recombines TRBV5-1 with TRBJ2-2; TRBD1 matches 12 bases. This CDR3 contains 14 residues. The V segment lost 9 bases and the J segment 4 bases; nucleotides outside the gene matches: 4. Germline CDR1 reads SGHRS; CDR2 reads YFSETQ. The DNA for the CDR3 is TGCGCCACCTCGGGACAGGGGGCCACCGGGGAGCTGTTTTTT. It codes for CATSGQGATGELFF.

The chain has TRBV18 and TRBJ2-3, with D possibly TRBD2 on 6 matching bases. This CDR3 is 17 amino acids long. The germline V gene encodes CDR1 KGHSH and CDR2 LQKENI. Trimming took 3 bases from V and 1 from J, leaving 17 bases between them. This CDR3 is CASSPLWREEGTDTQYF. CDR3 coding DNA: TGTGCCAGCTCACCGTTGTGGAGGGAGGAGGGCACAGATACGCAGTATTTT.

This clone was seen more than once but under ten times. The chain carries TRBV23-1 and TRBJ2-7, with 9 bases that match TRBD1. TRBV23-1 is filed as an ORF, its function uncertain. V shed 0 bases and J 6 bases; nucleotides not matched to a gene: 6. The CDR3 loop spans 15 amino acids. In DNA form, the CDR3 reads TGCGCCAGCAGTCAATCGGACACAGGGGGCCTCGAGCAGTACTTC. It encodes CASSQSDTGGLEQYF.

This chain uses TRBV27 with TRBJ2-2; D may be TRBD1 (6 bases). The CDR3 runs 18 residues. Germline V CDR1 and CDR2: MNHEY, SMNVEV (reference sequence). Deletions cut 3 bases from V and 2 bases from J, with 19 bases between. The CDR3 DNA is TGTGCCAGCAGTTTCCTGGAGTCGGGACACGGAAACACCGGGGAGCTGTTTTTT. Residues: CASSFLESGHGNTGELFF.

The chain carries TRBV5-1 and TRBJ2-1; maybe TRBD1 (6 bases). The CDR3 length is 15 residues. The germline V gene encodes CDR1 SGHRS and CDR2 YFSETQ. Deletions cut 3 bases from V and 8 bases from J, with 18 bases between. The CDR3 coding sequence is TGCGCCAGCAGCTCGCACCTGACAGGTGTGGATGAGCAGTTCTTC. This encodes CASSSHLTGVDEQFF. Filled out from reference TRBV5-1 and TRBJ2-1, the complete variable domain reads KAGVTQTPRYLIKTRGQQVTLSCSPISGHRSVSWYQQTPGQGLQFLFEYFSETQRNKGNFPGRFSGRQFSNSRSEMNVSTLELGDSALYLCASSSHLTGVDEQFFGPGTRLTVL.

The CDR3: CASSEPATGGIEQYF. CDR3 bases: TGTGCCAGCAGTGAACCTGCGACAGGGGGTATCGAGCAGTACTTC. The chain is built from TRBV2 and TRBJ2-7, with 9 nucleotides matching TRBD1. Germline V gene sequence: CDR1 SNHLY, CDR2 FYNNEI. With 2 bases clipped from V and 6 bases from J, the junction kept 8 bases outside the gene matches. This CDR3 spans 15 amino acids.

The chain has TRBV6-5 and TRBJ2-7; D might be TRBD2 (6 bases). Trimming stripped 5 bases from V and 0 bases from J, with 14 bases between. The CDR3 has 15 residues. Germline V gene sequence: CDR1 MNHEY, CDR2 SVGAGI. The CDR3 region is CASSLSIGGSYEQYF. CDR3 sequence (DNA): TGTGCCAGCAGTCTCTCTATCGGGGGCTCCTACGAGCAGTACTTC.

Only one count was recorded for this clone. For the CDR3, the DNA is TGTGCCAGCAGCCAAGCGCGACAGAGTGTGAACACTGAAGCTTTCTTT. It codes for CASSQARQSVNTEAFF. V and J are TRBV7-6 and TRBJ1-1; D is possibly TRBD1 (5 bases). Germline V gene sequence: CDR1 SGHVS, CDR2 FNYEAQ. The CDR3 sequence is 16 residues long. Trimming pared 5 bases from V and 0 bases from J, leaving 16 bases between. The full variable domain, rest sourced from reference TRBV7-6 and TRBJ1-1, is GAGVSQSPRYKVTKRGQDVALRCDPISGHVSLYWYRQALGQGPEFLTYFNYEAQQDKSGLPNDRFSAERPEGSISTLTIQRTEQRDSAMYRCASSQARQSVNTEAFFGQGTRLTVV.

This chain links TRBV29-1 with TRBJ1-5; possibly TRBD1 for D (5 bases). V was cut by 4 bases and J by 5 bases, with 12 bases left in between. Germline V gene data show CDR1 as SQVTM and CDR2 as ANQGSEA. This CDR3 is 13 amino acids long. The CDR3: CSVAEGRDQPQHF. CDR3 nucleotides: TGCAGCGTTGCCGAGGGGAGGGATCAGCCCCAGCATTTT.

The gene calls are TRBV27 and TRBJ1-2; D remains ambiguous. Trimming stripped 1 base from V and 8 bases from J, with 11 bases between. This CDR3 region has 13 residues. Germline CDR1 reads MNHEY; CDR2 reads SMNVEV (reference sequence). CDR3 DNA sequence: TGTGCCAGCAGTTTATTGGGGAGAGGCGGCTACACCTTC. The encoded protein is CASSLLGRGGYTF.

The chain has TRBV5-6 and TRBJ2-7, with D perhaps TRBD2 (5 bases). The V end lost 7 bases, the J end lost 0 bases, and 11 bases lay between the germline ends. CDR3 length: 13 residues. Germline CDR1 reads SGHDT; CDR2 reads YYEEEE. CDR3 DNA sequence: TGTGCCAGCTTAGGGAGAAACTCCTACGAGCAGTACTTC. It specifies CASLGRNSYEQYF.

The V gene is TRBV15, the J gene TRBJ1-2; D is uncertain. This CDR3 is 14 amino acids long. Germline V lookup: CDR1 LNHNV, CDR2 YYDKDF (reference sequence). V lost 0 bases to trimming and J lost 7 bases, with 12 bases between them. The CDR3 loop reads CATSRDGTGGGYTF. CDR3 DNA sequence: TGTGCCACCAGCAGAGACGGTACGGGAGGTGGCTACACCTTC.

The chain combines TRBV28 with TRBJ1-4; TRBD1 matches at 10 bases. Losses at the gene ends were 5 bases for V and 3 bases for J; bases not matched to a gene: 6. This CDR3 is 16 amino acids long. Per the germline V gene, CDR1 is MDHEN and CDR2 is SYDVKM. The CDR3 protein is CASSPGQGRSNEKLFF. CDR3 in DNA: TGTGCCAGCAGTCCGGGACAGGGGAGGTCTAATGAAAAACTGTTTTTT.

The chain employs TRBV4-2 and TRBJ2-2, with 9 bases fitting TRBD2. Germline V CDR1 and CDR2: LGHNA, YNFKEQ. Trimming at V came to 0 bases and at J to 7 bases, leaving 12 bases not matched to a gene. This CDR3 is 18 amino acids long. CDR3 coding DNA: TGTGCCAGCAGCCAAGAGTTTCGGCGGGGGGGCGAAGGCGGGGAGCTGTTTTTT. Translation: CASSQEFRRGGEGGELFF.

The gene calls are TRBV11-2 and TRBJ1-4; D remains ambiguous. The germline gives CDR1 SGHAT, CDR2 FQNNGV. This CDR3 has 15 residues. Trimming took off 1 base at V and 4 bases at J, with 10 bases between the two ends. The CDR3 DNA reads TGTGCCAGCAGCTTAGTTATCAGTCTTAATGAAAAACTGTTTTTT. Translation: CASSLVISLNEKLFF. The entire variable domain, with the rest obtained from reference TRBV11-2 and TRBJ1-4, is as follows: EAGVAQSPRYKIIEKRQSVAFWCNPISGHATLYWYQQILGQGPKLLIQFQNNGVVDDSQLPKDRFSAERLKGVDSTLKIQPAKLEDSAVYLCASSLVISLNEKLFFGSGTQLSVL.

The V and J genes are TRBV7-8 and TRBJ1-5; 7 bases map to TRBD1. Per germline, CDR1 SGHVS and CDR2 FQNEAQ. Trimming removed 1 base from V and 7 bases from J; junction bases left unmatched: 7. CDR3 size: 15 residues. This CDR3 is CASSLDGTGAQPQHF. The CDR3 nucleotides are TGTGCCAGCAGCTTAGATGGCACAGGGGCGCAGCCCCAGCATTTT.

The chain recombines TRBV7-9 with TRBJ2-4, with 7 positions matching TRBD2. The CDR3 sequence is 16 residues long. With 5 bases clipped from V and 1 base from J, the junction kept 8 bases outside the gene matches. The germline V gene encodes CDR1 SEHNR and CDR2 FQNEAQ (reference sequence). In DNA, the CDR3 is TGTGCCAGCAGCAAGTGGGAGGGCAGGGCCAAAAACATTCAGTACTTC. Protein: CASSKWEGRAKNIQYF.

This clone was recorded a few times. The V and J genes are TRBV5-4 and TRBJ1-2; TRBD1 matches 10 bases. Germline V gene data show CDR1 as SGHNT and CDR2 as YYREEE (reference sequence). The CDR3 is 14 residues long. V shed 3 bases and J 3 bases; nucleotides not matched to a gene: 2. The CDR3 is CASSWTGGDYGYTF. CDR3 bases: TGTGCCAGCAGCTGGACAGGGGGGGACTATGGCTACACCTTC.

The chain has TRBV6-1 and TRBJ2-7, with a possible D match to TRBD1 (6 bases). The V end was cut by 7 bases, the J end by 6 bases, with 16 bases between. The CDR3 contains 13 residues. Germline V gene sequence: CDR1 MNHNS, CDR2 SASEGT. The CDR3, as DNA: TGTGCCAGCATTTTAACAGGGATGAGCGAGCAGTACTTC. This translates into CASILTGMSEQYF.